This TCR beta chain was obtained from a study of T cell responses to AZD1222 COVID-19 vaccine. General study points: The donors showed a predominance of white British ancestry and of females, with possible underestimation of clonal diversity.

Points on this clone: Its antigen is not identified.

The CDR3 covers 17 residues. The V end was cut by 4 bases, the J end by 0 bases, with 16 bases between. Germline V gene sequence: CDR1 MNHEY, CDR2 SVGEGT. TCRdb's copy holds only in-frame clones and misses some; the assay was immunoSEQ multiplex PCR. The sample has 95,000 to 150,000 clones, 70% to 90% seen once. This TCR came from an adult in good health. The genes are TRBV6-2 or TRBV6-3 and TRBJ1-3; possible D gene TRBD1, 5 bases. The source was peripheral blood, collected on day 0 of AZD1222 vaccination. The CDR3, as DNA: TGTGCCAGCAGTTCCGCCGGGGGGGACCCCTCTGGAAACACCATATATTTT. Protein sequence: CASSSAGGDPSGNTIYF.